This record concerns one T cell receptor beta chain sequence. Its specificity is not known. The germline gives CDR1 SGHAT, CDR2 FQNNGV. The CDR3 has 15 residues. Trimming left V 0 bases short and J 3 bases short, with 8 bases between. Profiled with immunoSEQ multiplex PCR; TCRdb holds only in-frame clones, not every one. The sample comprises around 96,000 clones, more than 70% of which are singletons, and over 2.5% rests with the top ten. The source of the sample is a study of T cell responses to AZD1222 COVID-19 vaccine. Broader study findings: Close to half of all spike-specific TCRs reportedly target regions of the variants that are unmutated. Clonal diversity may have been underestimated in mostly white British donors.

This sequence joins TRBV11-2 and TRBJ1-4; tentatively, D is TRBD1 (5 bases). The material was peripheral blood, obtained on day 0 of AZD1222 vaccination. The source of this sequence is an adult in good health. This CDR3 reads CASSLERGPNEKLFF. CDR3 coding DNA: TGTGCCAGCAGCTTAGAGAGGGGACCTAATGAAAAACTGTTTTTT.